This TCR beta chain was retrieved from a study of shared clonotypes between healthy human individuals (dated by TCRdb to about 2020). A note on the overall study: A couple of women and a few men aged 18 to 49 years were included in the cohort. The study deeply sequenced blood TCR repertoires of about 5 healthy adults to estimate repertoire size and the extent of clonotype sharing between individuals. Between about 0.8 and 9 billion PBMCs per donor were obtained by leukapheresis. For each donor, CD4 naive and CD4 memory were each run on three plates, CD8 naive on two plates, and CD8 memory on one plate. To increase sequencing depth and limit assay-specific biases, TCR repertoire library preparation and sequencing were carried out by different laboratories using diverse techniques.

Using the deep immunoSEQ assay, multiplex PCR amplified TCR CDR3 regions from genomic DNA. Extracted genomic DNA from each cell subset was spread evenly across all wells of several immunoSEQ 96-well plates, with each plate serving as a replicate. Each replicate PCR for sorted subsets received about 220 ng genomic DNA, equal to 28,000 or so T cell genomes. The purified libraries were quantified using a Qubit 3.0 fluorometer, sized with a Bioanalyzer 2100, and then quantified again using the KAPA Library Quantification kit. A separate single-read 150-cycle Illumina NextSeq 550 flow cell was used to sequence each immunoSEQ 96-well plate. As for the authors' bioinformatics: Because only junctional sequences without quality scores were contained in the immunoSEQ output, filtering matching that applied to full-length reads could not be performed. To assign V/J genes and CDR3, sequences were annotated against IMGT germline references using PyIR, a Python wrapper for IgBLAST v1.9. Reads were filtered out if the reads had weak V/J assignments (E-value above 1e-6), no CDR3, stop codons, out-of-frame junctions, or ambiguous translated residues. V3J clonotypes were defined by identical inferred V gene, J gene, and CDR3 amino acid sequence. To compute the percentage overlap between repertoires, the number of shared unique clonotypes was divided by the size of the smaller repertoire. Richness of each repertoire was evaluated using RTK rarefaction, the Chao1 estimator, and Recon v2.1 estimates of unobserved clonotypes. Generation probabilities were computed with OLGA for all TCRbeta clonotypes obtained by the gDNA method from several donors. TCRdb's version of the immuneACCESS table is confined to in-frame rearrangements and falls short of the full clone set. An unresolved V gene accounts for under half of the shortfall where checked; the remainder is of unknown origin. That table gives V, J and clone size, and the DNA gave D and trimming. A total of roughly 2.1 million clones appear in this sample, 85% to 95% of them only once. The ten biggest clones cover under 2% of the sample.

CD8 naive samples were obtained by positive selection for CCR7 among CD45RO-negative cells, yielding a CD45RA+CCR7+ population from which TemRA cells were excluded. The donors were healthy, HIV-negative adults who had no recently reported acute infections or vaccinations. Every donor was a Caucasian adult residing in Nashville, Tennessee, USA. After blood collection by leukapheresis, PBMCs were isolated using Ficoll-Histopaque density gradient centrifugation and then cryopreserved in the vapor phase of liquid nitrogen. Analytical flow cytometry was used to check the purity and quantity of every magnetically sorted T cell population. Each sorted fraction had its genomic DNA isolated and then quantified by UV absorbance on a Nanodrop 2000c. Of note for this clone: What this receptor recognizes is not known. No per-base quality is available; no much larger clone lies one base away.

What the work shows at the level of the full study, not this receptor alone: Based on pairwise subsampling, the degree of clonotype sharing among donors was expected to be affected by sequencing depth. Across a handful of donors, about 5% of naive CD4, roughly 3.4% of naive CD8, approximately 2.5% of memory CD4, and about 0.4% of memory CD8 clonotypes were shared. Only blood was sampled, and tissue TCR repertoires likely differ from those in blood. The genetic and exposure-history diversity represented was limited by the small number of donors. Estimated clonotype richness was generally larger for naive than for memory subsets. Rarefaction of sorted-subset datasets indicated incomplete sequencing despite the large sequencing depth. Compared with non-shared clonotypes, the clonotypes found in all four sorted-subset donors had higher generation probabilities.

V lost 5 bases and J lost 6 bases; the stretch between them is 16 bases long. For CDR1 and CDR2, the germline V gene (reference sequence) lists SEHNR and FQNEAQ. From the cysteine through the phenylalanine, the CDR3 covers 14 amino acids. The only DNA kept is the CDR3, 42 bases in frame from the first base. The chain is made from TRBV7-9 and TRBJ1-2, with the identity of the D gene unclear. The sample comprised naive CD8+ T cells from PBMCs. Explained via the paper, the cell subset or site label denotes: CD45RA+CCR7+. The receptor comes from a young man in good health. Some clones in this sample may be carry-over from other donors' samples. The nucleotides read TGTGCCAGCAGCCAACAGACCTTCCTTGATGGCTACACCTTC. The translation is CASSQQTFLDGYTF.